This paragraph reports one TCR beta chain. Trimming took 7 bases from V and 0 from J; bases not matched to a gene: 5. The CDR3 sequence is 14 residues long. Germline V gene lookup returns CDR1 SNHLY and CDR2 FYNNEI. The data derive from a study of OX40 agonist ivuxolimab in advanced cancers. TCRdb keeps only in-frame clones here, not all; method: immunoSEQ multiplex PCR. This sample has about 100,000 clones, with just under 90% found just once. The chain combines TRBV2 with TRBJ1-2, with TRBD1 matching over 7 bases. The clonotype was recovered from an adult with an advanced solid tumor such as melanoma, head and neck, liver or kidney cancer. The sequencing used CD4+ or CD8+ T cells sorted from blood, collected in a trial of the OX40 agonist ivuxolimab. The CDR3 DNA is TGTGCCAGCACTCTGGACAGGACTAACTATGGCTACACCTTC. Its translation: CASTLDRTNYGYTF.